One and the same sample provided the 18 T cell receptor beta chains below, sequenced in a study of a mutant IDH1 vaccine in newly diagnosed glioma. Generated by immunoSEQ multiplex PCR, the TCRdb table keeps only in-frame clones and is missing some. The sample contains nearly 50,000 clones, 86% of which appear only once. Time point here: baseline, week 1 (first vaccination visit). Treatment defined: pre-vaccination baseline after standard-of-care therapy. This specimen consisted of PBMCs, obtained from a glioma patient treated with radiotherapy, temozolomide or both. These receptors all stem from a man between 40 and 49 years old with glioma.

The chain recombines TRBV7-2 with TRBJ2-3; the D gene is possibly TRBD2 (6 bases). This CDR3 has 16 residues. V was clipped by 6 bases and J by 2 bases, with 18 bases between them. CDR1 and CDR2 (germline): SGHTA, FQGNSA. The DNA of the CDR3 is TGTGCCAGCAGGGGGCCGGGGCGGGATGACACAGATACGCAGTATTTT. Translation gives CASRGPGRDDTDTQYF.

The chain links TRBV5-1 to TRBJ2-7; D remains ambiguous. Trimming shortened V by 1 base and J by 5 bases, and 19 bases separated the two germline ends. This CDR3 is built from 16 residues. Looked up from germline, CDR1 is SGHRS and CDR2 is YFSETQ. CDR3 bases: TGCGCCAGCAGCTTGTCGACGGGCTCGGTTCAAAACGAGCAGTACTTC. Its translation: CASSLSTGSVQNEQYF.

The V and J genes are TRBV4-3 and TRBJ2-1; the match to TRBD1 covers 9 bases. From germline, CDR1 is LGHNA and CDR2 YSLEER. The trim removed 1 base at V and 9 bases at J, leaving 4 bases unmatched. This CDR3 spans 14 amino acids. The CDR3 loop reads CASSQAQGAFEQFF. Written as DNA, the CDR3 is TGCGCCAGCAGCCAAGCACAGGGGGCTTTTGAGCAGTTCTTC.

The chain couples TRBV19 to TRBJ2-1; D remains ambiguous. Germline assignment: CDR1 LNHDA and CDR2 SQIVND (reference sequence). The V end lost 3 bases, the J end lost 6 bases, and 9 bases lay between the germline ends. The CDR3 contains 13 residues. CDR3 DNA sequence: TGTGCCAGTAGTATGATGGGCCCCAATGAGCAGTTCTTC. Translated: CASSMMGPNEQFF.

The J gene is TRBJ1-1, the V gene TRBV27, with D possibly being TRBD1 (6 bases). The V end was cut by 10 bases, the J end by 1 base, with 19 bases between. This CDR3 is built from 15 residues. The V gene's germline CDR1 is MNHEY and CDR2 SMNVEV (reference sequence). The chain's CDR3 is CATGRGSIKNTEAFF. CDR3 coding DNA: TGTGCCACCGGAAGGGGGTCGATTAAGAACACTGAAGCTTTCTTT.

This rearrangement joins TRBV5-1 to TRBJ1-5; no firm D call. Germline V gene lookup returns CDR1 SGHRS and CDR2 YFSETQ. The V gene lost 0 bases and the J gene lost 1 base, with 8 bases spanning the gap. CDR3 length: 15 residues. The CDR3 is CASSLVPDSNQPQHF. DNA of the CDR3: TGCGCCAGCAGCTTGGTACCGGACAGCAATCAGCCCCAGCATTTT.

The chain joins TRBV7-9 to TRBJ1-4; no reliable D call. The CDR3 is 14 residues long. V lost 1 base and J lost 8, with 11 bases in between. Germline values: CDR1 SEHNR, CDR2 FQNEAQ (reference sequence). CDR3 region: CASSLDKSGEKLFF. The CDR3 region has the DNA TGTGCCAGCAGCTTAGATAAGTCGGGGGAAAAACTGTTTTTT.

J is TRBJ1-2 and V is TRBV7-9, with D possibly TRBD1 on 6 matching bases. The CDR3 runs 12 residues. V was shortened by 5 bases and J by 7 bases, with 11 bases between the two germline ends. The germline gives CDR1 SEHNR, CDR2 FQNEAQ (reference sequence). CDR3 residues: CASSRAGAGYTF. The CDR3 region has the DNA TGTGCCAGCAGCCGTGCGGGGGCTGGCTACACCTTC.

In its sample, this clone was seen a few times. This rearrangement joins TRBV5-1 to TRBJ2-3, with 12 bases lining up with TRBD2. This CDR3 is 16 amino acids long. With V trimmed by 0 bases and J by 6 bases, 5 bases remained unmatched. Germline V CDR1 and CDR2: SGHRS, YFSETQ. As DNA, the CDR3 is TGCGCCAGCAGCTTGGCACTAGCGGGAGGTAGGGATACGCAGTATTTT. Translation: CASSLALAGGRDTQYF. Full variable domain (remainder filled in from reference TRBV5-1 and TRBJ2-3): KAGVTQTPRYLIKTRGQQVTLSCSPISGHRSVSWYQQTPGQGLQFLFEYFSETQRNKGNFPGRFSGRQFSNSRSEMNVSTLELGDSALYLCASSLALAGGRDTQYFGPGTRLTVL.

This chain links TRBV5-4 with TRBJ2-4, with D perhaps matching TRBD1 (6 bases). Germline V CDR1 and CDR2: SGHNT, YYREEE (reference sequence). This CDR3 is built from 14 residues. V lost 4 bases and J lost 1, with 9 bases in between. CDR3 region: CASSNQGAKNIQYF. CDR3 DNA: TGTGCCAGCAGCAACCAGGGGGCCAAAAACATTCAGTACTTC.

The chain employs TRBV7-3 and TRBJ1-1; D not resolved. Germline assignment: CDR1 SGHTA and CDR2 FQGTGA. Trimming removed 7 bases at V and 1 base at J, with 19 bases between. The CDR3 runs 16 residues. The CDR3 reads CASIIPGPAGNTEAFF. CDR3 sequence (DNA): TGTGCCAGCATTATACCCGGTCCGGCGGGGAACACTGAAGCTTTCTTT. Full variable domain (missing parts from reference TRBV7-3 and TRBJ1-1): GAGVSQTPSNKVTEKGKYVELRCDPISGHTALYWYRQSLGQGPEFLIYFQGTGAADDSGLPNDRFFAVRPEGSVSTLKIQRTERGDSAVYLCASIIPGPAGNTEAFFGQGTRLTVV.

A few counts support this clone. The chain combines TRBV15 with TRBJ2-3; 11 nucleotides match TRBD2. This CDR3 region has 15 residues. The germline V gene encodes CDR1 LNHNV and CDR2 YYDKDF (reference sequence). V lost 8 bases to trimming and J lost 6 bases; unmatched junction nucleotides: 10. The CDR3 nucleotides read TGTGCCACCCACTCAGGGGTAGCGGGAGGGGATACGCAGTATTTT. It specifies CATHSGVAGGDTQYF.

The chain joins TRBV18 to TRBJ2-2; D is undetermined. This CDR3 is 17 amino acids long. Germline values: CDR1 KGHSH, CDR2 LQKENI. Trimming removed 1 base from V and 2 bases from J, with 14 bases in between. The CDR3 sequence is CASSPQGSPYNTGELFF. The CDR3 bases are TGTGCCAGCTCACCACAAGGTTCTCCCTATAACACCGGGGAGCTGTTTTTT.

The chain has TRBV5-6 and TRBJ1-2; TRBD1 is a possible D gene (5 bases). The CDR3 contains 14 residues. The germline V and J ends were trimmed by 1 base and 5 bases, with 12 bases remaining between them. The germline V gene has CDR1 SGHDT and CDR2 YYEEEE. The DNA for the CDR3 is TGTGCCAGCAGCTTGCGGGGCGCGTCTTATGGCTACACCTTC. Translating gives CASSLRGASYGYTF.

The chain employs TRBV6-5 and TRBJ2-7, with a weak D call TRBD1 (6 bases). Germline CDR1 is MNHEY and CDR2 is SVGAGI. The V and J ends lost 2 bases and 2 bases respectively, with 13 bases between them. The CDR3 sequence is 15 residues long. The CDR3 here is CASSYAGTRPYEQYF. The CDR3 DNA reads as TGTGCCAGCAGTTACGCCGGGACAAGACCCTACGAGCAGTACTTC.

The chain is built from TRBV4-2 and TRBJ2-7, with 9 positions matching TRBD2. The germline V gene encodes CDR1 LGHNA and CDR2 YNFKEQ. The CDR3 is 14 amino acids. V trimming: 5 bases; J trimming: 2 bases; junction bases outside the gene matches: 4. In DNA form, the CDR3 reads TGTGCCAGCAGCGCCCCTAGCGGGGCCTACGAGCAGTACTTC. Protein: CASSAPSGAYEQYF.

This chain links TRBV28 with TRBJ1-2; D remains ambiguous. V gave up 0 bases and J gave up 1 base, with 9 bases separating them. The CDR3 is made up of 15 amino acids. Germline V gives CDR1 MDHEN, CDR2 SYDVKM. The CDR3 here is CASSLWGAINYGYTF. The CDR3 nucleotides are TGTGCCAGCAGTTTATGGGGCGCGATTAACTATGGCTACACCTTC.

The chain employs TRBV11-2 and TRBJ2-1; D unclear. The germline CDR1 and CDR2 sequences are SGHAT and FQNNGV. The CDR3 has 14 amino acids. With 5 bases removed from V and 7 bases from J, the gap between germline ends came to 15 bases. CDR3 protein: CASSLQRERNEQFF. The CDR3 DNA reads as TGTGCCAGCAGCCTACAACGTGAGAGGAATGAGCAGTTCTTC.